This TCR beta chain was obtained from a study of blood T cell repertoires in COVID-19. Study at large: Donors in the United States, Italy and Spain gave samples during acute or convalescent COVID-19. PBMCs, B-cell-depleted T cells, or T cells were the source of the cDNA or gDNA that made up the material.

Germline assignment: CDR1 LGHDT and CDR2 YNNKEL (reference sequence). CDR3 size: 14 residues. The V and J ends lost 5 bases and 4 bases respectively, with 12 bases between them. In the authors' workflow: Quantification of nucleated cells was approximated via reference gene primer amplification. TCRdb's copy holds only in-frame clones and misses some; the assay was immunoSEQ multiplex PCR. V and J calls and clone size follow that table, whereas D and trimming were derived from the DNA. The table shows around 80,000 clones, with around 82% occurring only once. Sequenced input: peripheral blood. V is TRBV3-1 (or the pseudogene TRBV3-2) and J is TRBJ1-5; D is uncertain. This receptor was obtained from a man aged 60 to 69 with acute or convalescent COVID-19. CDR3 nucleotides: TGTGCCAGCAGCACCTCCGGGGAGAATCAGCCCCAGCATTTT. Translation: CASSTSGENQPQHF.